This TCR beta chain stems from a study of cytomegalovirus exposure and HLA in healthy donors. Points from the study as a whole: The listing of fewer than 200 TCR beta chains classed them as cytomegalovirus-associated. Among TCR beta chains of equal frequency, HLA-associated ones were more clonally expanded in a later analysis. Accounts indicate the classifier identified cytomegalovirus status with strong specificity and sensitivity.

Points on this clone: As yet, its antigen is unknown.

The PCR used 60 Vbeta and 13 Jbeta primers. Sequencing was performed with immunoSEQ multiplex PCR; in TCRdb, only in-frame clones are kept and a portion is missing. Found here are about 130,000 clones, 77% of them singletons; the top ten hold less than 5%. Trimming pared 7 bases from V and 0 bases from J, leaving 9 bases between. The CDR3 covers 14 residues. Germline CDR1 is SNHLY and CDR2 is FYNNEI. The rearrangement uses TRBV2 and TRBJ2-2; D perhaps matches TRBD1 (6 bases). The material sequenced was PBMCs. This sequence originates from a male donor in good health and CMV-seronegative. CDR3 amino acids: CASIGQSNTGELFF. The CDR3, as DNA: TGTGCCAGCATCGGACAGTCGAACACCGGGGAGCTGTTTTTT.